Presented here are 13 T cell receptor beta chains from one specimen sequenced in a study of blood T cell repertoires in COVID-19. Libraries were prepared by immunoSEQ multiplex PCR; TCRdb keeps only in-frame clonotypes and omits some of them. The sample shows fewer than 200,000 clones, 81% of them seen only once. Sequencing was carried out using PBMCs or T cells enriched from blood (not recorded which). These receptors were obtained from a woman aged 40 to 49 with acute COVID-19.

V and J are TRBV13 and TRBJ2-5; 10 nucleotides line up with TRBD2. The germline CDR1 and CDR2 sequences are PRHDT and FYEKMQ (reference sequence). Trimming at V came to 4 bases and at J to 5 bases, leaving 4 bases not matched to a gene. This CDR3 has 14 amino acids. The DNA of the CDR3 is TGTGCCAGCAGCTATAGCGGGAGGAGCGAGACCCAGTACTTC. The encoded protein is CASSYSGRSETQYF.

The CDR3 DNA follows: TGTGCCCGCGGGGACAGGCTACTCTACGAGCAGTACTTC. Translated, it gives CARGDRLLYEQYF. This chain uses TRBV12-3 or TRBV12-4 with TRBJ2-7; 8 bases line up with TRBD1. V was pared by 11 bases and J by 3 bases, with 9 bases of the junction left unmatched. CDR3 length: 13 residues.

The chain combines TRBV7-2 with TRBJ2-2; 8 bases are a match to TRBD2. The CDR3 has 16 residues. Germline CDR1 and CDR2: SGHTA and FQGNSA. The J segment lost 7 bases and the V segment lost 3 bases, leaving 10 bases of the junction unmatched. CDR3: CASSFEAGGSGGELFF. The CDR3, as DNA: TGTGCCAGCAGCTTTGAGGCGGGAGGCAGCGGCGGGGAGCTGTTTTTT.

This clone was counted between two and nine times. The chain employs TRBV5-1 and TRBJ2-3; TRBD2 aligns across 13 bases. V trimming: 4 bases; J trimming: 4 bases; junction bases outside the gene matches: 9. This CDR3 is 17 amino acids long. The germline V gene encodes CDR1 SGHRS and CDR2 YFSETQ. The CDR3 nucleotides are TGCGCCAGCAGCCCACGGACTAGCGGGAGTATCGCAGATACGCAGTATTTT. It specifies CASSPRTSGSIADTQYF.

The chain is built from TRBV7-6 and TRBJ2-3; D remains ambiguous. Trimming took off 5 bases at V and 5 bases at J, with 23 bases between the two ends. In germline, CDR1 is SGHVS, CDR2 FNYEAQ. The CDR3 is 17 residues long. The CDR3 DNA reads as TGTGCCAGCAGCGGAGACGTCTCATTGGCCAGTAGAGATACGCAGTATTTT. This translates into CASSGDVSLASRDTQYF.

The gene calls are TRBV19 and TRBJ2-3, with 9 nucleotides matching TRBD2. The trim removed 5 bases at V and 0 bases at J, leaving 9 bases unmatched. The CDR3 runs to 17 residues. Germline values: CDR1 LNHDA, CDR2 SQIVND (reference sequence). The CDR3 coding sequence is TGTGCCAGTAGTTCTGCCGGGACTAGCCTTAGCACAGATACGCAGTATTTT. Protein sequence: CASSSAGTSLSTDTQYF.

This clone has a single count. CDR3: CASGTDRGGEKLFF. The DNA for the CDR3 is TGTGCTAGTGGTACAGACAGGGGAGGAGAAAAACTGTTTTTT. This chain uses TRBV12-5 with TRBJ1-4; 8 nucleotides agree with TRBD1. This CDR3 is built from 14 residues. The V and J ends lost 5 bases and 8 bases, in that order; junction bases with no gene match: 7. Germline CDR1 reads LGHNT; CDR2 reads FRNRAP.

This clone showed up just once. The rearrangement uses TRBV13 and TRBJ2-7; TRBD2 matches 16 bases. Trimming at V came to 2 bases and at J to 2 bases, leaving 3 bases not matched to a gene. The CDR3 loop spans 17 amino acids. Germline V gives CDR1 PRHDT, CDR2 FYEKMQ (reference sequence). The CDR3 coding sequence is TGTGCCAGCAGCTTAAAAGGGACTAGCGGGAGGGCCTACGAGCAGTACTTC. Residues: CASSLKGTSGRAYEQYF.

The V and J genes are TRBV11-2 and TRBJ1-3; 9 bases match TRBD1. Germline CDR1 SGHAT, CDR2 FQNNGV. The CDR3 length is 19 residues. Trimming cost V 7 bases and J 2 bases; bases outside gene matches: 18. This CDR3 reads CASTSGGTGPLMAGNTIYF. CDR3 DNA: TGTGCCAGCACTAGCGGGGGGACAGGGCCACTAATGGCTGGAAACACCATATATTTT.

The V and J genes are TRBV18 and TRBJ2-3; perhaps TRBD2 as D (6 bases). The CDR3 has 14 residues. The germline V gene has CDR1 KGHSH and CDR2 LQKENI. Trimming stripped 5 bases from V and 6 bases from J, with 15 bases between. CDR3 DNA: TGTGCCAGCTCAGGGGACTCTAAGTCGGATACGCAGTATTTT. Protein product: CASSGDSKSDTQYF.

The chain combines TRBV12-5 with TRBJ2-5; possibly TRBD1 for D (5 bases). Trimming cost V 7 bases and J 3 bases, with 15 bases left between them. The CDR3 sequence is 14 residues long. From germline, CDR1 is LGHNT and CDR2 FRNRAP. This chain's CDR3 is CASEGFGQEETQYF. The CDR3 nucleotides are TGTGCTAGTGAGGGATTCGGACAAGAAGAGACCCAGTACTTC.

The count of this clone is one. This sequence joins TRBV7-8 and TRBJ1-5; D call uncertain. CDR3 length equals 16 residues. V was clipped by 0 bases and J by 7 bases, with 16 bases between them. The germline CDR1 and CDR2 sequences are SGHVS and FQNEAQ. The CDR3 region is CASSLAAGGFRQPQHF. The CDR3 region has the DNA TGTGCCAGCAGCTTAGCAGCAGGCGGGTTTAGGCAGCCCCAGCATTTT.

J is TRBJ1-3 and V is TRBV19; D unresolved. Trimming cost V 1 base and J 0 bases, with 10 bases left between them. The CDR3 consists of 16 residues. CDR1 and CDR2 from the germline V gene are LNHDA and SQIVND (reference sequence). The CDR3 sequence: CASSIVYSSSGNTIYF. In nucleotides, the CDR3 is TGTGCCAGTAGTATAGTCTACAGTAGCTCTGGAAACACCATATATTTT.